This TCR beta chain is from a study of blood T cell repertoires in COVID-19. Study-level information: Acute and convalescent COVID-19 specimens originated in the United States, Italy and Spain.

Profiling relied on immunoSEQ multiplex PCR, and the TCRdb table lists in-frame clones only, not all of them. The sample records about 74,000 clones, 70% to 80% being singletons. CDR1 and CDR2 from the germline V gene are SGHNT and YYREEE (reference sequence). Losses at the gene ends were 4 bases for V and 0 bases for J; bases not matched to a gene: 5. There are 16 residues in the CDR3. The chain joins TRBV5-4 to TRBJ1-1, with 11 nucleotides matching TRBD1. The receptor's source is a man between 65 and 85 years old with acute or convalescent COVID-19. The material sequenced was peripheral blood. The CDR3 loop is CASSNRDRGMNTEAFF. The CDR3 region has the DNA TGTGCCAGCAGCAACCGGGACAGGGGGATGAACACTGAAGCTTTCTTT.